This entry lists 22 T cell receptor beta chains sequenced from one sample in a study of T cells in Graves' hyperthyroidism and ophthalmopathy. TCR beta CDR3 regions were amplified from RNA. A set of HTBI primers served as the primers for a first-round RT-PCR of the TCR CDR3. TCRdb re-called the multiplex PCR reads with MiXCR, one entry per CDR3 protein. Of hundreds of thousands of distinct CDR3 sequences listed, 15% to 20% are singletons. The specimen was blood. These receptors were obtained from a woman younger than 30 with Graves' ophthalmopathy.

This clonotype was counted ten times or more. CDR3 sequence (DNA): TGCAGTGCTAGGGACGCGAGACACAATGAGCAGTTCTTC. Translating gives CSARDARHNEQFF. V is TRBV20-1 and J is TRBJ2-1, with D uncertain. V shed 3 bases and J shed 5 bases, with 11 bases lying between them. Germline CDR1 reads DFQATT; CDR2 reads SNEGSKA (reference sequence). The length of the CDR3 is 13 residues.

There are many counts of this clonotype. V is TRBV29-1 and J is TRBJ1-1, with a weak D call TRBD1 (6 bases). Germline V gene lookup returns CDR1 SQVTM and CDR2 ANQGSEA. This CDR3 comprises 13 residues. Trimming took 3 bases from V and 1 from J, leaving 9 bases between them. The CDR3: CSVDTGSNTEAFF. CDR3 in DNA: TGCAGCGTTGACACAGGGTCGAACACTGAAGCTTTCTTT.

This clonotype was seen only once. Being one base from a much bigger clone, this may be a read error. The genes are TRBV20-1 and TRBJ2-7, with 11 bases lining up with TRBD1. Trimming cost V 2 bases and J 3 bases; bases outside gene matches: 3. Germline V gene sequence: CDR1 DFQATT, CDR2 SNEGSKA (reference sequence). The CDR3 extends over 14 amino acids. The CDR3 loop reads CSARPGQGVYEQYF. For the CDR3, the DNA is TGCAGTGCTAGACCGGGACAGGGGGTCTACGAGCAGTACTTC.

The sample holds many counts of this clonotype. The J gene is TRBJ2-5, the V gene TRBV20-1; D is perhaps TRBD2 (6 bases). This CDR3 is built from 15 residues. The ends were cut back, 3 bases at V and 2 bases at J, with 16 bases in the middle. CDR1 is DFQATT and CDR2 is SNEGSKA in the germline V gene (reference sequence). CDR3 bases: TGCAGTGCTAGGGGAACGGGGGAGCCACAAGAGACCCAGTACTTC. Protein product: CSARGTGEPQETQYF.

This clonotype was recorded at least ten times. J is TRBJ1-1 and V is TRBV6-1; 7 positions match TRBD1. Germline V CDR1 and CDR2: MNHNS, SASEGT. With 3 bases clipped from V and 2 bases from J, the junction kept 6 bases outside the gene matches. The CDR3 length is 15 residues. CDR3 in amino acids: CASSDRGQFNTEAFF. The CDR3 DNA follows: TGTGCCAGCAGTGACCGGGGACAGTTTAACACTGAAGCTTTCTTT.

This clonotype was detected many times. The chain employs TRBV28 and TRBJ2-1, with TRBD1 matching 8 bases. Germline V gives CDR1 MDHEN, CDR2 SYDVKM. J gave up 5 bases and V 6 bases, and 15 bases lay outside the gene matches. The CDR3 is 17 amino acids. The chain's CDR3 is CASSKVGRGPLDNEQFF. The CDR3 nucleotides are TGTGCCAGCAGCAAGGTGGGCAGGGGGCCCCTAGACAATGAGCAGTTCTTC.

The sample holds many counts of this clonotype. This chain connects TRBV3-1 to TRBJ2-7; D call uncertain. Trimming removed 4 bases at V and 2 bases at J, with 12 bases between. The CDR3 consists of 14 residues. CDR1 and CDR2 from the germline V gene are LGHDT and YNNKEL (reference sequence). CDR3 sequence reads: CASSPDGDTYEQYF. In DNA form, the CDR3 reads TGTGCCAGCAGCCCGGACGGAGACACCTACGAGCAGTACTTC.

This clonotype was seen repeatedly, ten times or more. This chain uses TRBV11-2 with TRBJ2-1; 8 bases are shared with TRBD2. The CDR3 runs 16 residues. Germline assignment: CDR1 SGHAT and CDR2 FQNNGV. After removal of 6 bases from V and 2 bases from J, the junction contained 9 bases not matched to a gene. The CDR3 protein is CASRAGLAGAYNEQFF. The CDR3 bases are TGTGCCAGCAGGGCGGGGCTAGCGGGCGCCTACAATGAGCAGTTCTTC. The full variable domain, rest sourced from reference TRBV11-2 and TRBJ2-1, is EAGVAQSPRYKIIEKRQSVAFWCNPISGHATLYWYQQILGQGPKLLIQFQNNGVVDDSQLPKDRFSAERLKGVDSTLKIQPAKLEDSAVYLCASRAGLAGAYNEQFFGPGTRLTVL.

The V call is TRBV19, the J call TRBJ1-1; no reliable D call. CDR3 length: 13 amino acids. The ends were cut back, 1 base at V and 3 bases at J, with 6 bases in the middle. CDR1 is LNHDA, CDR2 SQIVND, per germline (reference sequence). CDR3 DNA: TGTGCCAGTAGTATAGGCCATTACACTGAAGCTTTCTTT. This sequence encodes CASSIGHYTEAFF.

As DNA, the CDR3 is TGTGCCAGCAGCACTACTAGCTTGCACCATGAGCAGTTCTTC. Amino acids: CASSTTSLHHEQFF. The chain carries TRBV11-2 and TRBJ2-1, with D tentatively TRBD2 (6 bases). V was clipped by 5 bases and J by 8 bases, with 16 bases between them. The CDR3 consists of 14 residues. Germline V CDR1 and CDR2: SGHAT, FQNNGV.

Concerning this clonotype itself: Just one base apart from a much larger clone, this may be a read error. V is TRBV4-3 and J is TRBJ2-5; 12 bases agree with TRBD1. J gave up 6 bases and V 3 bases, and 5 bases lay outside the gene matches. CDR3 size: 15 residues. Germline CDR1 is LGHNA and CDR2 is YSLEER. For the CDR3, the DNA is TGCGCCAGCAGCCAGGGGACAGGGGGCCTGAAGACCCAGTACTTC. Protein: CASSQGTGGLKTQYF.

This clonotype was detected ten times or more. The gene calls are TRBV18 and TRBJ1-5, with D possibly TRBD1 on 6 matching bases. V was shortened by 4 bases and J by 6 bases, with 16 bases between the two germline ends. The CDR3 spans 15 residues. The germline V gene has CDR1 KGHSH and CDR2 LQKENI. Here the CDR3 reads CASSLSQGSGQPQHF. CDR3 in DNA: TGTGCCAGCTCACTGAGTCAGGGGAGCGGTCAGCCCCAGCATTTT.

This clonotype was counted only a few times. The chain employs TRBV27 and TRBJ2-7; D ambiguous. CDR3 length equals 15 residues. V lost 2 bases to trimming and J lost 6 bases, with 17 bases between them. Germline V lookup: CDR1 MNHEY, CDR2 SMNVEV (reference sequence). The CDR3 spells CASSLGWPGRGEQYF. For the CDR3, the DNA is TGTGCCAGCAGTTTAGGGTGGCCGGGCCGCGGCGAGCAGTACTTC.

V and J are TRBV15 and TRBJ1-1, with a tentative D call TRBD1 (5 bases). CDR3 length: 14 amino acids. Between the trimmed V and J ends, which lost 4 bases and 3 bases, there was a span of 12 bases. Germline lookup yields CDR1 LNHNV and CDR2 YYDKDF (reference sequence). CDR3 sequence (DNA): TGTGCCACCAGCATCCTTAGACAGTACACTGAAGCTTTCTTT. This sequence encodes CATSILRQYTEAFF.

This clonotype was seen a handful of times. The chain uses TRBV11-2 and TRBJ2-1; tentative D call: TRBD2 (7 bases). V was cut by 3 bases and J by 6 bases, with 30 bases left in between. The CDR3 runs to 20 residues. CDR1 is SGHAT, CDR2 FQNNGV, per germline. CDR3 residues: CASSLSRRGGRRGSLNEQFF. CDR3 in DNA: TGTGCCAGCAGCTTGTCACGGAGGGGGGGGCGGAGAGGGTCTCTCAATGAGCAGTTCTTC.

This clonotype was seen at least ten times. The chain joins TRBV6-5 to TRBJ1-5; unclear D gene. Trimming left V 2 bases short and J 0 bases short, with 8 bases between. Germline V gene sequence: CDR1 MNHEY, CDR2 SVGAGI. This CDR3 spans 15 amino acids. The CDR3 DNA sequence: TGTGCCAGCAGTTACGCCCGGGATAGCAATCAGCCCCAGCATTTT. Its protein product is CASSYARDSNQPQHF.

The table lists this clonotype with many counts. The chain recombines TRBV6-1 with TRBJ2-7; D remains unclear. The CDR3 contains 18 residues. Germline V lookup: CDR1 MNHNS, CDR2 SASEGT. The V end lost 3 bases, the J end lost 0 bases, and 21 bases lay between the germline ends. As DNA, the CDR3 is TGTGCCAGCAGTGATTTAGTGGTTGGGCGGTTGAGCTCCTACGAGCAGTACTTC. This encodes CASSDLVVGRLSSYEQYF.

This clonotype came up many times. The CDR3 DNA is TGTGCCAGCAGCTTAGGGGGTAGAGGGGCATTAGGCTACGAGCAGTACTTC. As protein: CASSLGGRGALGYEQYF. The chain recombines TRBV7-2 with TRBJ2-7; the D call may be TRBD1 or TRBD2 (5 bases each). V lost 1 base, J lost 3 bases, and 19 bases lay in between. CDR1 SGHTA and CDR2 FQGNSA come from the germline V gene. The CDR3 contains 17 residues.

The table lists this clonotype with many counts. This sequence joins TRBV2 and TRBJ2-3; 10 bases match TRBD2. CDR3 length: 14 amino acids. Per germline, CDR1 SNHLY and CDR2 FYNNEI. With V trimmed by 6 bases and J by 1 base, 1 base remained unmatched. CDR3 DNA sequence: TGTGCCAGCAGAGGGACTAGCGGCACAGATACGCAGTATTTT. It is translated as CASRGTSGTDTQYF.

A note on this clonotype: A read error may produce the germline difference seen at one junction end. In DNA form, the CDR3 reads TGTGCCAGCAGCATCTATAGCGGGAGTTACAGTGAGCAGTTCTTC. Its protein is CASSIYSGSYSEQFF. The chain uses TRBV11-3 and TRBJ2-1, with TRBD2 matching over 9 bases. In germline, CDR1 is SGHNT, CDR2 YENEEA. The CDR3 covers 15 residues. Based on the CDR3 plus reference TRBV11-3 and TRBJ2-1, the full variable domain is EAGVVQSPRYKIIEKKQPVAFWCNPISGHNTLYWYLQNLGQGPELLIRYENEEAVDDSQLPKDRFSAERLKGVDSTLKIQPAELGDSAVYLCASSIYSGSYSEQFFGPGTRLTVL.

The V gene is TRBV3-1, the J gene TRBJ1-1; 10 bases are shared with TRBD1. Per the germline V gene, CDR1 is LGHDT and CDR2 is YNNKEL (reference sequence). V lost 3 bases to trimming and J lost 7 bases; unmatched junction nucleotides: 5. This CDR3 spans 14 amino acids. The CDR3 here is CASSQRGQGLEAFF. The CDR3 DNA follows: TGTGCCAGCAGCCAGAGGGGACAGGGGCTTGAAGCTTTCTTT.

This clonotype has ten or more counts. The rearrangement uses TRBV12-3 or TRBV12-4 and TRBJ1-2; D is unclear. Trimming pared 3 bases from V and 6 bases from J, leaving 2 bases between. This CDR3 has 10 residues. CDR3 amino acids: CASSFHGYTF. For the CDR3, the DNA is TGTGCCAGCAGTTTTCATGGCTACACCTTC.